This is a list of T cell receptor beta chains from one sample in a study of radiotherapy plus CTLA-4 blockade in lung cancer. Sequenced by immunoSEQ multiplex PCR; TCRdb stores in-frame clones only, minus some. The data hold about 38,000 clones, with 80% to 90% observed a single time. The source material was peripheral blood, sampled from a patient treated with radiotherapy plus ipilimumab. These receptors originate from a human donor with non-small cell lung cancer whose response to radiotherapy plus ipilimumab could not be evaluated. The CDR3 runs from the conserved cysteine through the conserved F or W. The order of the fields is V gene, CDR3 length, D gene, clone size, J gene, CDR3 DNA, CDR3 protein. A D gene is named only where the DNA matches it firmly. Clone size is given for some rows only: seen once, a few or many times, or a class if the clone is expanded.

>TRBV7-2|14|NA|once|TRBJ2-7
TGTGCCAGCAGCTTAGTTCCAGGGGACTACGAGCAGTACTTC
CASSLVPGDYEQYF
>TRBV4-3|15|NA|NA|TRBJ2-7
TGCGCCAGCAGCCAAGATTCCGGCCAGCGGTACGAGCAGTACTTC
CASSQDSGQRYEQYF
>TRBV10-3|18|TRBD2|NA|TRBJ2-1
TGTGCCATCAGTGAGGCTAGCGGGAGAGTTAGAGGTTACAATGAGCAGTTCTTC
CAISEASGRVRGYNEQFF
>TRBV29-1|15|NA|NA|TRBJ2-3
TGCAGCGTTGAAGATCTCCCCTTGGCTGTAGATACGCAGTATTTT
CSVEDLPLAVDTQYF
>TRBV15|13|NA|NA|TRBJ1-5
TGCGCCACCGCCAGGGAAGGAAATCAGCCCCAGCATTTT
CATAREGNQPQHF
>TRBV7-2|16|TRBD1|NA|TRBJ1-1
TGTGCCAGCAGCTTATTTTTAGGACAGGGCAACACTGAAGCTTTCTTT
CASSLFLGQGNTEAFF
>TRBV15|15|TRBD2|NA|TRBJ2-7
TGTGCCACCAGCAGAGTAATAGCGGGAATCTACGAGCAGTACTTC
CATSRVIAGIYEQYF
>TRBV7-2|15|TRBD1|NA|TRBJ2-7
TGTGCCAGCAGCTATATCAAGGGGGCGCCCTACGAGCAGTACTTC
CASSYIKGAPYEQYF
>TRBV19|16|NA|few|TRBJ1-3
TGTGCCAGTAGTATGCCCCCTCGAGAGATTGGAAACACCATATATTTT
CASSMPPREIGNTIYF
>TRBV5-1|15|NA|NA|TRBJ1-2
TGCGCCAGCAGCCCCGTAGGGGTGGGAAACTATGGCTACACCTTC
CASSPVGVGNYGYTF
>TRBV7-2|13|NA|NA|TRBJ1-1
TGTGCCAGCAGCTTAAGACAGAACACTGAAGCTTTCTTT
CASSLRQNTEAFF
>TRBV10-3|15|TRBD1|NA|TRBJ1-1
TGTGCCATCAGTGAGACTATGGGACAGGGGGAGCCCGCTTTCTTT
CAISETMGQGEPAFF
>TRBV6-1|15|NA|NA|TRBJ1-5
TGTGCCAGCAGTGAGAATTCTGGAGGGGATCAGCCCCAGCATTTT
CASSENSGGDQPQHF
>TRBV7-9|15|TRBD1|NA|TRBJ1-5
TGTGCCAGCAGCTTTGGGGGACAGGGTTATCAGCCCCAGCATTTT
CASSFGGQGYQPQHF
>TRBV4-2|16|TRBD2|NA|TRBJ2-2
TGTGCCAGCAGCCTGTTAGCGGGAGGAGGTACCGGGGAGCTGTTTTTT
CASSLLAGGGTGELFF
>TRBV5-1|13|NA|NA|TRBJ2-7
TGCGCCAGCAGCCATGGACAGACCTACGAGCAGTACTTC
CASSHGQTYEQYF
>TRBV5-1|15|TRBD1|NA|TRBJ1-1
TGCGCCAGCAGCTCGAGGACAGGGAAGAACACTGAAGCTTTCTTT
CASSSRTGKNTEAFF
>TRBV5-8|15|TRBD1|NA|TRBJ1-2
TGTGCCAGCAGCCGGGACAGGGAGGAAGGGTATGGCTACACCTTC
CASSRDREEGYGYTF
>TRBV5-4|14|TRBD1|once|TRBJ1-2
TGTGCCAGCAGCCGAACGGGACAGATATATGGCTACACCTTC
CASSRTGQIYGYTF
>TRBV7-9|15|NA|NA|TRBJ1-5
TGTGCCAGCAGCCCGGCGGGGGCGTTAAATCAGCCCCAGCATTTT
CASSPAGALNQPQHF
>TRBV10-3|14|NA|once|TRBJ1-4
TGTGCCATCAGTGAAGCCGGGATTAATGAAAAACTGTTTTTT
CAISEAGINEKLFF
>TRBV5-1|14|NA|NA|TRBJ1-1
TGCGCCAGCAGCAAACAGACCGAGGGCACTGAAGCTTTCTTT
CASSKQTEGTEAFF
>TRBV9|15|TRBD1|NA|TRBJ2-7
TGTGCCAGCAGCGGAGGACAGGGGGTACCCTACGAGCAGTACTTC
CASSGGQGVPYEQYF
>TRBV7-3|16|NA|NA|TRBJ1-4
TGTGCCAGCAGCTGGGGGCCCGAGGCGGGTTATGAAAAACTGTTTTTT
CASSWGPEAGYEKLFF
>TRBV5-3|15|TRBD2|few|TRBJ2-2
TGTGCCAGCAGCATTAGCGGGGTGGTAACCGGGGAGCTGTTTTTT
CASSISGVVTGELFF
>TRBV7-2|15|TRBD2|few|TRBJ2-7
TGTGCCAGCAGCTTAACGTACGGGGGGGGGAACGAGCAGTACTTC
CASSLTYGGGNEQYF
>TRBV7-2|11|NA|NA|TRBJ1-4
TGTGCCAGCAGCTTTAAAGAAAAACTGTTTTTT
CASSFKEKLFF
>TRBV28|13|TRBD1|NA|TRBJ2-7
TGTGCCAGCAGGTCGGGACAGCCTGGCGAGCAGTACTTC
CASRSGQPGEQYF